The clone carrying this T cell receptor beta chain was counted a few times. The sample is drawn from a study of blood T cell repertoires in COVID-19. Overall study context: Nucleic acid was either cDNA or gDNA, and it came from T cells, B-cell-depleted T cells, or PBMCs.

Authors' data handling: Reference gene primer amplification yielded estimated nucleated cell counts. Produced via immunoSEQ multiplex PCR; TCRdb's table is partial and in-frame only. The DNA gave D and trimming, while V, J and clone size come from that table. The profile shows over 45,000 clones, around 80% of them singletons. CDR3 length equals 14 residues. Between the trimmed V and J ends, which lost 0 bases and 2 bases, there was a span of 9 bases. CDR1 and CDR2 from the germline V gene are SGHRS and YFSETQ. Sample: peripheral blood. The V gene is TRBV5-1, the J gene TRBJ2-7, with D perhaps TRBD2 (6 bases). The clonotype originates from a human donor in a cohort sampled during active COVID-19. The DNA for the CDR3 is TGCGCCAGCAGCTTGGAATGGGGGGCCTACGAGCAGTACTTC. Protein: CASSLEWGAYEQYF.